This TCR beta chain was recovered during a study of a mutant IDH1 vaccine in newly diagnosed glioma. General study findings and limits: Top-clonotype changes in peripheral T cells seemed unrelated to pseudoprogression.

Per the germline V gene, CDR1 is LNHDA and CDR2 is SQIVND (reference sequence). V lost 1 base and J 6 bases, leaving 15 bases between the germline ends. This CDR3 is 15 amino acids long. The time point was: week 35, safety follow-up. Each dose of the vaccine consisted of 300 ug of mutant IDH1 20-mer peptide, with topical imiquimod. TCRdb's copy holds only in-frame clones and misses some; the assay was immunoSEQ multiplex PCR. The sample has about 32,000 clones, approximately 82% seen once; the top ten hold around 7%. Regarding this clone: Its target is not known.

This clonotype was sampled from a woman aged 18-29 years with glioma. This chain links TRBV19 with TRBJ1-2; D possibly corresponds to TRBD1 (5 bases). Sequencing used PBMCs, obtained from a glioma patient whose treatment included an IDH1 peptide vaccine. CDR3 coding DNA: TGTGCCAGTAGTATAGCGCCCCAGGGTCCGGATGGCTACACCTTC. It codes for CASSIAPQGPDGYTF.